This TCR beta chain is drawn from a study of control samples from healthy donors and cancer patients. The data were produced by immunoSEQ multiplex PCR, yet TCRdb's version contains in-frame clones alone and is incomplete. The sample lists about 89,000 clones; approximately 86% were seen once. The J segment lost 4 bases and the V segment lost 4 bases, leaving 10 bases of the junction unmatched. Germline CDR1 reads SGHDT; CDR2 reads YYEEEE. The CDR3 runs 15 residues. This TCR derives from a young man in good health. The chain combines TRBV5-6 with TRBJ1-2, with 7 bases lining up with TRBD1. The sample taken for sequencing was blood. CDR3 sequence: CASSRGADRAYGYTF. In nucleotides, the CDR3 is TGTGCCAGCAGCCGGGGGGCTGACAGGGCCTATGGCTACACCTTC.